A selection of T cell receptor beta chains follows, all from one sample in a study of T cell changes during pregnancy in multiple sclerosis. Only in-frame clones appear in the TCRdb table, and some are missing; sequencing was by immunoSEQ multiplex PCR. The sample gives about 36,000 clones, 90% to 95% of which show up once; around 0.5% is in the top ten. The source material was CD4+ T cells from peripheral blood mononuclear cells, sampled in the second trimester of pregnancy. The receptors originated from a female donor in good health, enrolled as a control in a pregnancy study. Both conserved end residues are trimmed from each CDR3. D genes are given only for firm matches.

>TRBJ2-3|TRBD2|TRBV6-1
ASSGQGDTQY
>TRBJ1-3|TRBD1|TRBV9
ASSGTGGRNTIY
>TRBJ1-3|NA|TRBV28
ASSLGGVSGNTIY
>TRBJ1-1|TRBD1|TRBV5-1
ASSSSGTGVRVRGTEAF
>TRBJ1-2|NA|TRBV6-5
ASSPDTQLGGYT
>TRBJ2-2|TRBD2|TRBV2
ASSKAGAWIGELF
>TRBJ2-3|TRBD2|TRBV9
ASSATSSGLAGGRSTDTQY
>TRBJ2-1|NA|TRBV2
ASSVAERNEQF
>TRBJ2-5|NA|TRBV6-5
ATGMDYSNQETQY
>TRBJ1-2|TRBD1|TRBV25-1
ASSTGQGHGYT
>TRBJ2-3|NA|TRBV2
ASSDGAGDTQY
>TRBJ2-5|NA|TRBV6-1
AGRRQNQETQY
>TRBJ1-1|NA|TRBV5-4
ASSLDSLRNTEAF
>TRBJ2-2|TRBD2|TRBV11-3
ASSLDPSRLAGVSGELF